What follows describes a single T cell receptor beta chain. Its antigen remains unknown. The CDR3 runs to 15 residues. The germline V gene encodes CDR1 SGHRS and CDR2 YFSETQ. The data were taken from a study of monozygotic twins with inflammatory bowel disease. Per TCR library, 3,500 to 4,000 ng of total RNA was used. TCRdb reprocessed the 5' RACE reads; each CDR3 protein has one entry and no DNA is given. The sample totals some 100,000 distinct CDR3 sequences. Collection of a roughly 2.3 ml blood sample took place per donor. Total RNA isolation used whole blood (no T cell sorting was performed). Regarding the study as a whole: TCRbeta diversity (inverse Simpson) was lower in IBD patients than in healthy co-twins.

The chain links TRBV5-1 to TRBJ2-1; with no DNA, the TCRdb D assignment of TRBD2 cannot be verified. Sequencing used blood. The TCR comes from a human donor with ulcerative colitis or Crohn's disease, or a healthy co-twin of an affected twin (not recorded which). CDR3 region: CASSWGTSGGNEQFF.